The rows below give T cell receptor beta chains drawn from one sample of a study of cytomegalovirus exposure and HLA in healthy donors. The protocol was immunoSEQ multiplex PCR, while the TCRdb copy is restricted to in-frame clones and leaves out a portion. The table includes about 110,000 clones, over 75% detected once. What was sequenced was PBMCs. These TCRs come from a woman aged 18-35 years in good health and CMV-seronegative. The CDR3 runs from the conserved cysteine through the conserved F or W. A D gene is named only where the DNA matches it firmly. Some rows mark clone size as missing; the rest say once, few, many or name a class of expanded clone.

TRBJ2-7,TRBV5-1,TRBD2,17,few,TGCGCCAGCAGCTTGGTCCTAGCGGAAAAAGACGGGGGCGAGCAGTACTTC,CASSLVLAEKDGGEQYF
TRBJ1-5,TRBV4-2,.,16,.,TGTGCCAGCAGCCAAGTCGGGCGGGACCAGAATCAGCCCCAGCATTTT,CASSQVGRDQNQPQHF
TRBJ2-6,TRBV7-9,TRBD1,16,.,TGTGCCAGCAGCTCGGGACAGGCGGCGGGGGCCAACGTCCTGACTTTC,CASSSGQAAGANVLTF
TRBJ2-7,TRBV5-1,TRBD1,14,.,TGCGCCAGCAGCGGGACAGGGGTTTCCTACGAGCAGTACTTC,CASSGTGVSYEQYF
TRBJ2-5,TRBV5-4,TRBD1,14,.,TGTGCCAGCAGCCTAGACAGGGAACAAGAGACCCAGTACTTC,CASSLDREQETQYF
TRBJ1-4,TRBV5-5,.,16,.,TGTGCCAGCAGCAGGGGCACGGCTGCAACTAATGAAAAACTGTTTTTT,CASSRGTAATNEKLFF
TRBJ2-3,TRBV18,TRBD2,15,.,TGTGCCAGCTCACGGACTAGCGGGAGCACAGATACGCAGTATTTT,CASSRTSGSTDTQYF
TRBJ2-3,TRBV13,.,15,.,TGTGCCAGCAGCTTACGGGTTGGGAGCACAGATACGCAGTATTTT,CASSLRVGSTDTQYF
TRBJ2-3,TRBV4-2,.,17,.,TGTGCCAGCAGCCAACCCCGAGGGGGTTGGGACACAGATACGCAGTATTTT,CASSQPRGGWDTDTQYF
TRBJ1-5,TRBV27,.,14,.,TGTGCCAGCAGTTTTAGGGGGGGTAATCAGCCCCAGCATTTT,CASSFRGGNQPQHF
TRBJ2-3,TRBV7-2,TRBD2,14,once,TGTGCCAGCAGCTATAGCGGGGGGGCAGATACGCAGTATTTT,CASSYSGGADTQYF
TRBJ1-5,TRBV15,.,13,.,TGTGCCACCAGCAGAGATCGAGGTCAGCCCCAGCATTTT,CATSRDRGQPQHF
TRBJ1-6,TRBV27,.,17,.,TGTGCCAGCAGTTTTTTAGGGGAACTGGGGTATAATTCACCCCTCCACTTT,CASSFLGELGYNSPLHF
TRBJ2-5,TRBV5-1,TRBD2,13,.,TGCGCCAGCAGGGGGGCCCGGGGGGGAACCCAGTACTTC,CASRGARGGTQYF
TRBJ2-7,TRBV5-8,.,11,.,TGTGCCAGCAGCTTTGGCAGGGAGCAGTACTTC,CASSFGREQYF
TRBJ1-6,TRBV5-4,TRBD1,15,few,TGTGCCAGCAGCTTGCGCGCAGGGGGCGATTCACCCCTCCACTTT,CASSLRAGGDSPLHF